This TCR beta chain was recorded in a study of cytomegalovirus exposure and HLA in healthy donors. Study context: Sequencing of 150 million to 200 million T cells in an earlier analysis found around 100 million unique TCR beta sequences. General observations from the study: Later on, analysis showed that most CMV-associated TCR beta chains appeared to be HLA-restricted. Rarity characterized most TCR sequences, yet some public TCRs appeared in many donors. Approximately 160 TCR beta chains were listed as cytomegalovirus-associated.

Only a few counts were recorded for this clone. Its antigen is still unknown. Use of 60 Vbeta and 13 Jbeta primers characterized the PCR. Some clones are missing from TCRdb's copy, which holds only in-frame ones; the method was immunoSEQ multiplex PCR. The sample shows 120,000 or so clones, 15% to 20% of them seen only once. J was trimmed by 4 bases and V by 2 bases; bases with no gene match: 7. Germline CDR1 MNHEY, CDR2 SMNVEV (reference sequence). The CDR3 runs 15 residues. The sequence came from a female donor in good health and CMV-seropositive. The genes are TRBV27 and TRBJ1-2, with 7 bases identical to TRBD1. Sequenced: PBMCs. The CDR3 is CASSLGQGVPYGYTF. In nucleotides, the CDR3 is TGTGCCAGCAGTTTAGGCCAGGGGGTTCCCTATGGCTACACCTTC.